In this sample, the clone carrying this T cell receptor beta chain turned up once. What it recognizes is unknown. The junction had 6 bases not matched to a gene; V was cut back by 4 bases and J by 0 bases. Germline V CDR1 and CDR2: SEHNR, FQNEAQ (reference sequence). This CDR3 has 18 residues. This sample was taken from a study of cytomegalovirus exposure and HLA in healthy donors. Across the whole study: Drawn from HLA-typed donors, 80 million to 95 million unique TCRs were held in an early data release.

The primer mix had 60 Vbeta and 13 Jbeta primers. Only in-frame clones appear in the TCRdb table, and some are missing; sequencing was by immunoSEQ multiplex PCR. The sample contains about 130,000 clones, over 9.5% of which appear only once. Study results and caveats: Sequencing depth across donors, presence/absence analyses assumed, was roughly uniform.

The sequenced sample consisted of PBMCs. The chain is built from TRBV7-9 and TRBJ2-1, with TRBD2 identical over 13 bases. The clonotype originates from a woman between 18 and 30 years old in good health and CMV-seropositive. This CDR3 is CASSSGLAGPSSYNEQFF. The CDR3 nucleotides read TGTGCCAGCAGCTCGGGACTAGCGGGACCAAGCTCCTACAATGAGCAGTTCTTC.